These T cell receptor beta chains were read from a single sample in a study of shared clonotypes between healthy human individuals. Only in-frame clones appear in the TCRdb table, and some are missing; sequencing was by immunoSEQ multiplex PCR. The table includes approximately 2.3 million clones, about 92% detected once. Sequences were obtained from naive CD4+ T cells from PBMCs. These receptors were collected from a man aged 18 to 29 in good health. Some clones in this sample may be carry-over from other donors' samples. Each CDR3 is given with its conserved first and last residue. Fields, in order: J gene, D gene, V gene, clone size, CDR3 DNA, CDR3 protein. The D gene is left open where the match is weak. Not all rows give a size; the values are once, few, many and, for expanded clones, a class.

TRBJ2-2 TRBD1 TRBV28 once TGTGCCAGCGAGGGACAGCCTACGAACACCGGGGAGCTGTTTTTT CASEGQPTNTGELFF
TRBJ1-2 TRBD1 TRBV28 - TGTGCCAGCACCCTCGACAGGGGTGGGTATGGCTACACCTTC CASTLDRGGYGYTF
TRBJ2-5 - TRBV5-1 - TGCGCCAGCAGCTTGGCCCCTGGTCGGCAAGAGACCCAGTACTTC CASSLAPGRQETQYF
TRBJ2-4 - TRBV5-1 once TGCGCCAGCAGCTTCACCGGGCTAGCCAAAAACATTCAGTACTTC CASSFTGLAKNIQYF
TRBJ2-3 - TRBV2 - TGTGCCAGCCGAAAGGCGACTGGAGATACGCAGTATTTT CASRKATGDTQYF
TRBJ2-5 TRBD2 TRBV28 - TGTGCCAGCACCGGAGCCGGGGGGAGAGAGACCCAGTACTTC CASTGAGGRETQYF
TRBJ1-4 - TRBV5-1 - TGCGCCAGCAGCTTGGAGGGGAGCCCTAATGAAAAACTGTTTTTT CASSLEGSPNEKLFF
TRBJ2-7 - TRBV4-1 once TGCGCCAGCAGCCAAGGGAGGGGGCTGGTCTACGAGCAGTACTTC CASSQGRGLVYEQYF
TRBJ2-7 - TRBV4-1 - TGCGCCAGCAGCCAAGATGGTCCGGGGAGCGAGCAGTACTTC CASSQDGPGSEQYF
TRBJ2-3 - TRBV2 - TGTGCCAGCAGTGAATCCGTCGGGGTCCCAGATACGCAGTATTTT CASSESVGVPDTQYF
TRBJ2-3 - TRBV6-5 - TGTGCCAGCAACTCTGGACGGACAGCGCGAGATACGCAGTATTTT CASNSGRTARDTQYF
TRBJ1-1 TRBD1 TRBV6-5 - TGTGCCAGCAGGCCGGAACGGGACAGGGGGCTCGTAGCTTTCTTT CASRPERDRGLVAFF
TRBJ2-3 TRBD2 TRBV15 once TGTGCCACCAAGGACCGACTAGCGGGGAGCACAGATACGCAGTATTTT CATKDRLAGSTDTQYF
TRBJ1-5 TRBD1 TRBV6-1 - TGTGCCAGCACCCCGGGACAGGGCAATCAGCCCCAGCATTTT CASTPGQGNQPQHF
TRBJ1-2 - TRBV10-3 - TGTGCCACTTCGACAGGCGAGGACTATGGCTACACCTTC CATSTGEDYGYTF
TRBJ1-5 - TRBV18 - TGTGCCAGCTCACCACCGAAGGACCAGGTAGGCAATCAGCCCCAGCATTTT CASSPPKDQVGNQPQHF
TRBJ2-1 TRBD1 TRBV18 - TGTGCCAGCTCAGCAGGACAGGGGAGCTCCTACAATGAGCAGTTCTTC CASSAGQGSSYNEQFF
TRBJ2-7 TRBD2 TRBV11-2 - TGTGCCAGCACCCCCCTCCCCCGCGGGAGTCCCTACGAGCAGTACTTC CASTPLPRGSPYEQYF
TRBJ2-5 - TRBV29-1 once TGCAGCGTCCGCCAACAAGAGACCCAGTACTTC CSVRQQETQYF
TRBJ2-1 - TRBV9 few TGTGCCAGCAGTCTTTCAAGTTACAATGAGCAGTTCTTC CASSLSSYNEQFF
TRBJ2-7 TRBD1 TRBV2 - TGTGCCAGCACCGGACAGGGGGGCCCCTACGAGCAGTACTTC CASTGQGGPYEQYF
TRBJ1-4 TRBD1 TRBV5-6 - TGTGCCAGCAGCCGGGGACAGGGGATATCAACTAATGAAAAACTGTTTTTT CASSRGQGISTNEKLFF
TRBJ2-1 TRBD1 TRBV7-2 - TGTGCCAGCAGCCTCAGAACAGGGGATGAGCAGTTCTTC CASSLRTGDEQFF
TRBJ1-2 - TRBV19 - TGTGCCAGTAGCAGGACCCTGTACAATGGCTACACCTTC CASSRTLYNGYTF
TRBJ2-5 TRBD1 TRBV28 - TGTGCCAGCAGTACACCGGGACAGGGGCCAGAGACCCAGTACTTC CASSTPGQGPETQYF
TRBJ2-7 TRBD2 TRBV5-6 - TGTGCCAGCAGCATAAGCGGGAGATACGAGCAGTACTTC CASSISGRYEQYF
TRBJ2-3 - TRBV5-1 - TGCGCCAGCAGCAATATTCCTAGCACAGATACGCAGTATTTT CASSNIPSTDTQYF
TRBJ2-5 - TRBV18 - TGTGCCAGCTCACCCGGACTTATAGCAGAGACCCAGTACTTC CASSPGLIAETQYF
TRBJ2-2 - TRBV5-4 - TGTGCCAGCAGCTCAGGGGTCACGAACACCGGGGAGCTGTTTTTT CASSSGVTNTGELFF
TRBJ2-2 - TRBV10-3 - TGTGCCATCAGTGAGGACTACAAGACTAACACCGGGGAGCTGTTTTTT CAISEDYKTNTGELFF
TRBJ2-7 - TRBV6-6 - TGTGCCAGCAGTTACTCGCAGGCCGAGCAGTACTTC CASSYSQAEQYF
TRBJ1-5 TRBD1 TRBV6-1 - TGTGCCAGCAGTAAGGGACAGGGGGACAATCAGCCCCAGCATTTT CASSKGQGDNQPQHF
TRBJ2-2 - TRBV25-1 once TGTGCCAGCAGTGAATCGGGCACGAACACCGGGGAGCTGTTTTTT CASSESGTNTGELFF
TRBJ2-1 - TRBV19 once TGTGCCAGTAGTATAGGGGGAAGGTCGGCCGGCAACAATGAGCAGTTCTTC CASSIGGRSAGNNEQFF
TRBJ1-5 TRBD1 TRBV9 - TGTGCCAGCAGCGATTCTTTCACAGGGGGGCCCAATCAGCCCCAGCATTTT CASSDSFTGGPNQPQHF
TRBJ2-2 - TRBV7-2 - TGTGCCAGCAGCTTAATCAGGGGCACCGGGGAGCTGTTTTTT CASSLIRGTGELFF
TRBJ2-5 TRBD1 TRBV5-1 - TGCGCCAGCAGCTTGGTTGGGACAGGGTGGCAAGAGACCCAGTACTTC CASSLVGTGWQETQYF
TRBJ2-1 - TRBV28 - TGTGCCAGCAGGCTACCGGGATCCCATGCAAACAATGAGCAGTTCTTC CASRLPGSHANNEQFF
TRBJ2-1 TRBD2 TRBV30 - TGTGCCTGGAGTGTAGGGACTAGCGGGAGCCATGAGCAGTTCTTC CAWSVGTSGSHEQFF
TRBJ1-2 - TRBV28 - TGTGCCAGCAGACCTACAGGCCTTGCTACTAACTATGGCTACACCTTC CASRPTGLATNYGYTF
TRBJ2-7 TRBD1 TRBV28 once TGTGCCAGCACAACCCTAACTCCCGACAGGGGGCTCCCCTACGAGCAGTACTTC CASTTLTPDRGLPYEQYF